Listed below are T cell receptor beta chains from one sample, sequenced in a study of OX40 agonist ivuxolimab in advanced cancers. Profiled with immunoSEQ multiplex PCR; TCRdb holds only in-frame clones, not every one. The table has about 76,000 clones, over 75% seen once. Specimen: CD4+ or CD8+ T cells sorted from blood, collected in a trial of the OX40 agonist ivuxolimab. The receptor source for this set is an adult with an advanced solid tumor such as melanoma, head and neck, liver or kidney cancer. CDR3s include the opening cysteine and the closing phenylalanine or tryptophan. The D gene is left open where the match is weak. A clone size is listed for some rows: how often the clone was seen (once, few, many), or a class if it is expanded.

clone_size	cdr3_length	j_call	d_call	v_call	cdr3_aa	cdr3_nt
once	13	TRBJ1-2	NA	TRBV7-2	CASSSGAAYGYTF	TGTGCCAGCAGCTCGGGGGCGGCCTATGGCTACACCTTC
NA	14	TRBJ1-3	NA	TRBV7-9	CASSPLVIGNTIYF	TGTGCCAGCAGCCCCCTGGTAATTGGAAACACCATATATTTT
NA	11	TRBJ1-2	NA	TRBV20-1	CSARDVRGYTF	TGCAGTGCTAGAGATGTAAGGGGCTACACCTTC
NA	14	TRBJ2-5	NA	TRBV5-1	CASSSSAGGETQYF	TGCGCCAGCAGCTCATCAGCAGGGGGGGAGACCCAGTACTTC
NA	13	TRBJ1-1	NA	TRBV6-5	CASRGTMNTEAFF	TGTGCCAGCCGAGGGACCATGAACACTGAAGCTTTCTTT
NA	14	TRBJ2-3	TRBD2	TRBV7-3	CASSPGLAGHTQYF	TGTGCCAGCAGCCCGGGACTAGCGGGACATACGCAGTATTTT
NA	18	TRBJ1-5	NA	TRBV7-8	CASSIGGRQGRGNQPQHF	TGTGCCAGCAGCATCGGTGGCAGGCAGGGTCGGGGCAATCAGCCCCAGCATTTT
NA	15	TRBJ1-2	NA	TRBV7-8	CASSSRQARKEGYTF	TGTGCCAGCAGCTCCCGACAGGCTCGGAAGGAAGGCTACACCTTC
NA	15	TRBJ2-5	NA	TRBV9	CASSVGVTEGETQYF	TGTGCCAGCAGCGTAGGAGTCACCGAGGGGGAGACCCAGTACTTC
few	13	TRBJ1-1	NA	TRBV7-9	CASSSFPTAEAFF	TGTGCCAGCAGCTCCTTTCCGACAGCCGAAGCTTTCTTT
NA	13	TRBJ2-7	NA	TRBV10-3	CAISGDRRYEQYF	TGTGCCATCAGTGGAGACAGGAGGTACGAGCAGTACTTC
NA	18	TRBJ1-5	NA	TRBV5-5	CASSLDSGSSTGNQPQHF	TGTGCCAGCAGCTTGGACAGTGGTTCGAGTACGGGCAATCAGCCCCAGCATTTT
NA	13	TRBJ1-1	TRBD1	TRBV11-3	CASSLDPGTEAFF	TGTGCCAGCAGCTTAGATCCAGGGACAGAGGCTTTCTTT
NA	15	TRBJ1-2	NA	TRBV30	CAWSGGYLANYGYTF	TGTGCCTGGAGTGGGGGGTACTTGGCTAACTATGGCTACACCTTC
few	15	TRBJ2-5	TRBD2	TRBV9	CASTSAGGPQETQYF	TGTGCCAGCACCTCGGCGGGGGGGCCACAAGAGACCCAGTACTTC
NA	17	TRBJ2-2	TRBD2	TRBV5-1	CASSLSGSGRQTGELFF	TGCGCCAGCAGCTTGAGTGGTAGCGGGAGGCAAACCGGGGAGCTGTTTTTT
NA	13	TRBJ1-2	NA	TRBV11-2	CASSLGAVPGYTF	TGTGCCAGCAGTCTGGGCGCCGTCCCTGGCTACACCTTC
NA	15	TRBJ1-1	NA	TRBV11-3	CASSLGGHRNTEAFF	TGTGCCAGCAGCTTAGGTGGGCATCGGAACACTGAAGCTTTCTTT
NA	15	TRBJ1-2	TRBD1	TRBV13	CASSIGQGINYGYTF	TGTGCCAGCAGCATCGGACAGGGAATTAACTATGGCTACACCTTC
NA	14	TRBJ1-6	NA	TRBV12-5	CASGLTNSGSPLHF	TGTGCTAGTGGTTTGACCAATTCGGGTTCACCCCTCCACTTT
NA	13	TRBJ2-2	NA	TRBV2	CASSVYGTGELFF	TGTGCCAGCAGTGTGTATGGCACCGGGGAGCTGTTTTTT
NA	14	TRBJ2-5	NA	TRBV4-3	CASSQVTGFKTQYF	TGCGCCAGCAGCCAAGTTACGGGCTTTAAGACCCAGTACTTC
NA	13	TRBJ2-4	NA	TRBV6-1	CASMNQGSVIQYF	TGTGCCAGCATGAATCAGGGGAGTGTCATTCAGTACTTC
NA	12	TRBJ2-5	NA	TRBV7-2	CASSRSGETQYF	TGTGCCAGCAGCCGCTCGGGTGAGACCCAGTACTTC
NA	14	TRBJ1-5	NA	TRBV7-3	CASSLFRDNQPQHF	TGTGCCAGCAGCTTATTCAGGGACAATCAGCCCCAGCATTTT
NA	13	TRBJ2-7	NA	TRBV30	CAWSVGWGYEQYF	TGTGCCTGGAGTGTGGGGTGGGGGTACGAGCAGTACTTC
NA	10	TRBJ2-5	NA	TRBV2	CASARETQYF	TGTGCCAGCGCAAGGGAGACCCAGTACTTC
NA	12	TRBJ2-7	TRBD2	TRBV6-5	CATGGDRDEQYF	TGTGCCACCGGGGGGGATAGGGACGAGCAGTACTTC
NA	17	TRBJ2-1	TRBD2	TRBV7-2	CASSRQGAAGGRNEQFF	TGTGCCAGCAGCCGTCAGGGGGCAGCGGGAGGGAGGAATGAGCAGTTCTTC
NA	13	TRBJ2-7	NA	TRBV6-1	CASSRQISYEQYF	TGTGCCAGCAGTCGACAGATTTCCTACGAGCAGTACTTC
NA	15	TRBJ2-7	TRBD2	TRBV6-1	CASSEFLAGRYEQYF	TGTGCCAGCAGTGAATTCCTAGCGGGTCGATACGAGCAGTACTTC
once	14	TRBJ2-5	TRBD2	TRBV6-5	CATQSGGIQETQYF	TGTGCCACCCAGTCGGGAGGAATTCAGGAGACCCAGTACTTC
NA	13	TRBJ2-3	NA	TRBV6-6	CASSYKPTDTQYF	TGTGCCAGCAGTTACAAACCCACAGATACGCAGTATTTT
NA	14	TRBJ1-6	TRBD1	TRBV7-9	CASSYGTADPPLHF	TGTGCCAGCAGCTACGGGACAGCCGATCCGCCCCTCCACTTT
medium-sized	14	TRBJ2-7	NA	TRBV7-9	CASSKTLGRNEQYF	TGTGCCAGCAGCAAAACCCTCGGCAGAAACGAGCAGTACTTC
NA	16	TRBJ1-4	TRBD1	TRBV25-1	CASSESRTGRSEKLFF	TGTGCCAGCAGTGAATCTCGGACAGGGAGGAGTGAAAAACTGTTTTTT
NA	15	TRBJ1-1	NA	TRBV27	CASSFLGTRITEAFF	TGTGCCAGCAGTTTCCTCGGGACGCGGATCACTGAAGCTTTCTTT
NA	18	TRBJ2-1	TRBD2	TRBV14	CASSHSRASGRFYNEQFF	TGTGCCAGCAGCCACAGTAGGGCTAGCGGGAGATTCTACAATGAGCAGTTCTTC
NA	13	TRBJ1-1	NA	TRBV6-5	CASTRGTGTEAFF	TGTGCCAGTACTAGGGGGACGGGCACTGAAGCTTTCTTT
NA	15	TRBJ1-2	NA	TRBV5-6	CASSLTGLANYGYTF	TGTGCCAGCAGCTTAACAGGGTTAGCTAACTATGGCTACACCTTC
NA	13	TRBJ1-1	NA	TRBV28	CASERLAYPDAFF	TGTGCCTCCGAACGTCTCGCGTACCCTGACGCTTTCTTT
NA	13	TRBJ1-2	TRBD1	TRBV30	CACSGGRDYGYTF	TGTGCCTGCTCAGGGGGCAGGGACTATGGCTACACCTTC
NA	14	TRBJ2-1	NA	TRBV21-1	CASSKHPPFGEQFF	TGTGCCAGCAGCAAACACCCCCCTTTTGGTGAGCAGTTCTTC
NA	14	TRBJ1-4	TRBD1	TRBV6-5	CASTLQGAREKLFF	TGTGCCAGCACCCTCCAGGGGGCGCGGGAAAAACTGTTTTTT
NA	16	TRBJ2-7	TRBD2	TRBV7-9	CASSPPGTSGSYEQYF	TGTGCCAGCAGCCCACCTGGGACTAGCGGGAGCTACGAGCAGTACTTC
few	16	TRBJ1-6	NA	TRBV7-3	CASSLLGPAGNSPLHF	TGTGCCAGCAGCTTATTAGGCCCGGCGGGTAATTCACCCCTCCACTTT
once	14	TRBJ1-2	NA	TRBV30	CAWSAERSNYGYTF	TGTGCCTGGAGTGCCGAGAGATCAAACTATGGCTACACCTTC
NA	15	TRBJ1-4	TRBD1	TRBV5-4	CASSPGQGRNEKLFF	TGTGCCAGCAGCCCAGGACAGGGAAGAAATGAAAAACTGTTTTTT
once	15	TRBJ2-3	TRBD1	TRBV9	CASIRGQGGTDTQYF	TGTGCCAGCATCCGGGGACAGGGAGGCACAGATACGCAGTATTTT
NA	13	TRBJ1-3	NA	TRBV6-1	CASSETAGNTIYF	TGTGCCAGCAGTGAAACGGCAGGAAACACCATATATTTT
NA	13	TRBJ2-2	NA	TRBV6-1	CASSEAFNGELFF	TGTGCCAGCAGTGAAGCTTTCAACGGGGAGCTGTTTTTT
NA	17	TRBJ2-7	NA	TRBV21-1	CASSKGPRQGGTYEQYF	TGTGCCAGCAGCAAAGGACCACGACAGGGGGGAACCTACGAGCAGTACTTC
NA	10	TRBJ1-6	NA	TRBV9	CASPGDTLHF	TGTGCCAGCCCAGGGGACACCCTCCACTTT